This entry lists 30 T cell receptor beta chains sequenced from one sample in a study of T cell responses to AZD1222 COVID-19 vaccine. The assay was immunoSEQ multiplex PCR, and TCRdb's table has in-frame clones only and misses some. The sample lists some 200,000 clones; more than 75% were seen once. Specimen: peripheral blood, collected on day 0 of AZD1222 vaccination. These receptors were obtained from an adult in good health.

The chain uses TRBV10-3 and TRBJ1-1; D possibly corresponds to TRBD1 (5 bases). V was shortened by 4 bases and J by 3 bases, with 18 bases between the two germline ends. Germline V gene sequence: CDR1 ENHRY, CDR2 SYGVKD. CDR3 length: 16 residues. The CDR3 protein is CAISGPGGREDTEAFF. In nucleotides, the CDR3 is TGTGCCATCAGTGGGCCTGGCGGCAGGGAGGACACTGAAGCTTTCTTT.

The CDR3 DNA reads TGTGCCAGCACCTGGACACTGCATACGCAGTATTTT. Its translation is CASTWTLHTQYF. The chain combines TRBV6-1 with TRBJ2-3; D might be TRBD1 (5 bases). This CDR3 has 12 amino acids. V lost 7 bases and J lost 7, with 12 bases in between. From germline, CDR1 is MNHNS and CDR2 SASEGT.

The chain combines TRBV6-2 or TRBV6-3 with TRBJ2-1; the match to TRBD2 covers 9 bases. V lost 0 bases to trimming and J lost 6 bases; unmatched junction nucleotides: 9. CDR3 length: 17 amino acids. The germline V gene has CDR1 MNHEY and CDR2 SVGEGT. The CDR3: CASSYSAPSGKFNEQFF. The CDR3 nucleotides read TGTGCCAGCAGTTACTCGGCCCCTAGCGGGAAGTTCAATGAGCAGTTCTTC.

V usage is TRBV5-1 and J usage is TRBJ2-5, with TRBD2 identical over 7 bases. Germline CDR1 and CDR2: SGHRS and YFSETQ. This CDR3 region has 14 residues. Trimming removed 4 bases from V and 3 bases from J; junction bases left unmatched: 6. CDR3 in DNA: TGCGCCAGCAGCCCTACGGCGGGGGAAGAGACCCAGTACTTC. Protein sequence: CASSPTAGEETQYF.

V gene TRBV19 combines with J gene TRBJ2-1, with D maybe TRBD2 (6 bases). Germline CDR1 and CDR2: LNHDA and SQIVND (reference sequence). V was trimmed by 6 bases and J by 3 bases, leaving 12 bases between them. CDR3 size: 14 residues. CDR3 sequence (DNA): TGTGCCAGTAGGGTAGCGGAGTTCTACAATGAGCAGTTCTTC. Protein sequence: CASRVAEFYNEQFF.

Turning to this clone: Other DNA sequences from this sample encode an identical CDR3 as well. This chain joins TRBV7-9 and TRBJ2-1; TRBD2 agrees at 10 bases. CDR1 is SEHNR and CDR2 is FQNEAQ in the germline V gene (reference sequence). This CDR3 is 16 amino acids long. V shed 3 bases, J shed 5 bases, and the junction held 7 bases outside the gene matches. The CDR3 loop reads CASSLSLAGAHNEQFF. The CDR3 DNA reads TGTGCCAGCAGCTTGAGTCTAGCGGGGGCCCACAATGAGCAGTTCTTC.

The V call is TRBV11-2, the J call TRBJ2-7; 12 positions agree with TRBD2. V was pared by 5 bases and J by 2 bases, with 13 bases of the junction left unmatched. The V gene's germline CDR1 is SGHAT and CDR2 FQNNGV. This CDR3 has 18 amino acids. The CDR3 DNA reads as TGTGCCAGCAGCCCAATATCGAGGACTAGCGGGGCCACCTACGAGCAGTACTTC. Encoded protein: CASSPISRTSGATYEQYF. The variable domain in full, completed from reference TRBV11-2 and TRBJ2-7, reads EAGVAQSPRYKIIEKRQSVAFWCNPISGHATLYWYQQILGQGPKLLIQFQNNGVVDDSQLPKDRFSAERLKGVDSTLKIQPAKLEDSAVYLCASSPISRTSGATYEQYFGPGTRLTVT.

The table lists this clone with a few counts. V and J are TRBV3-1 (or the pseudogene TRBV3-2) and TRBJ2-7, with TRBD2 identical over 14 bases. The CDR3 spans 16 residues. With V trimmed by 5 bases and J by 4 bases, 7 bases remained unmatched. The germline V gene encodes CDR1 LGHDT and CDR2 YNNKEL (reference sequence). DNA for the CDR3: TGTGCCAGCAGCGAACGACTAGCGGGAGGGCCTTACGAGCAGTACTTC. The encoded protein is CASSERLAGGPYEQYF.

V usage is TRBV9 and J usage is TRBJ2-1, with D perhaps matching TRBD2 (6 bases). Trimming pared 3 bases from V and 10 bases from J, leaving 11 bases between. This CDR3 spans 12 amino acids. From germline, CDR1 is SGDLS and CDR2 YYNGEE. CDR3 residues: CASSGRRDEQFF. The CDR3 DNA is TGTGCCAGCAGCGGACGGCGGGACGAGCAGTTCTTC.

This clone was seen a single time. CDR3 nucleotides: TGCGCCAGCAGCTCGGGGGACAGTTCTCTCGGGACTGAAGCTTTCTTT. This sequence encodes CASSSGDSSLGTEAFF. The chain joins TRBV5-1 to TRBJ1-1; 7 bases fit TRBD1. The CDR3 extends over 16 amino acids. Germline CDR1 SGHRS, CDR2 YFSETQ. After removal of 3 bases from V and 5 bases from J, the junction contained 13 bases not matched to a gene.

The CDR3 DNA sequence: TGTGCCAGCAGCTTAACAGCGAGCTCCTACAATGAGCAGTTCTTC. Its translation: CASSLTASSYNEQFF. The chain combines TRBV7-3 with TRBJ2-1; D remains ambiguous. The CDR3 spans 15 residues. The ends were cut back, 0 bases at V and 0 bases at J, with 6 bases in the middle. Germline assignment: CDR1 SGHTA and CDR2 FQGTGA.

The chain has TRBV18 and TRBJ1-1; D gene ambiguous. The CDR3 is 13 residues long. Trimming took 5 bases from V and 2 from J, leaving 9 bases between them. CDR1 KGHSH and CDR2 LQKENI come from the germline V gene. The CDR3 nucleotides read TGTGCCAGCTCAAAAGCAGTTAACACTGAAGCTTTCTTT. This codes for CASSKAVNTEAFF.

This clone was recorded once. The gene calls are TRBV5-6 and TRBJ2-5; D unclear. The CDR3 is 16 residues long. The germline CDR1 and CDR2 sequences are SGHDT and YYEEEE. Trimming removed 0 bases at V and 5 bases at J, with 17 bases between. The CDR3 here is CASSLVSPLQRETQYF. The DNA for the CDR3 is TGTGCCAGCAGCTTGGTGTCGCCCCTTCAACGGGAGACCCAGTACTTC.

The chain links TRBV6-1 to TRBJ2-1, with 13 bases lining up with TRBD2. The CDR3 sequence is 18 residues long. The junction had 8 bases not matched to a gene; V was cut back by 4 bases and J by 2 bases. Germline values: CDR1 MNHNS, CDR2 SASEGT. The CDR3 bases are TGTGCCAGCAGTGCGACTAGCGGGGGGATAAAAACCTACAATGAGCAGTTCTTC. This sequence encodes CASSATSGGIKTYNEQFF.

The rearrangement uses TRBV18 and TRBJ1-2, with 8 bases that match TRBD1. The germline V gene encodes CDR1 KGHSH and CDR2 LQKENI. The length of the CDR3 is 15 residues. With 3 bases clipped from V and 0 bases from J, the junction kept 3 bases outside the gene matches. The CDR3: CASSPGTGSNYGYTF. The CDR3 nucleotides read TGTGCCAGCTCACCTGGGACAGGCTCTAACTATGGCTACACCTTC.

The chain employs TRBV9 and TRBJ2-3, with 12 bases fitting TRBD2. The CDR3 is made up of 16 amino acids. Trimming removed 0 bases from V and 4 bases from J; junction bases left unmatched: 3. Germline CDR1 and CDR2: SGDLS and YYNGEE. The CDR3 DNA sequence: TGTGCCAGCAGCGTAGAACTAGCGGGGGGTCCAGATACGCAGTATTTT. Residues: CASSVELAGGPDTQYF.

V gene TRBV19 combines with J gene TRBJ1-3, with 7 bases matching TRBD1. V lost 11 bases to trimming and J lost 11 bases; unmatched junction nucleotides: 15. The CDR3 sequence is 13 residues long. The germline gives CDR1 LNHDA, CDR2 SQIVND (reference sequence). The CDR3 sequence is CAARRDRLSAIYF. In DNA form, the CDR3 reads TGTGCCGCCCGACGGGACAGACTAAGCGCCATATATTTT.

V usage is TRBV6-4 and J usage is TRBJ2-1, with 7 bases fitting TRBD1. The ends lost 6 bases at V and 8 bases at J; junction bases unmatched: 10. Germline loops: CDR1 MRHNA, CDR2 SNTAGT. The CDR3 is made up of 14 amino acids. The CDR3 DNA sequence: TGTGCCAGCAGCAAAACAACAGGGGTGGATGAGCAGTTCTTC. It is translated as CASSKTTGVDEQFF.

This clone has only one observation. The chain couples TRBV9 to TRBJ2-1; no reliable D call. Germline V gene lookup returns CDR1 SGDLS and CDR2 YYNGEE. This CDR3 comprises 16 residues. The V and J ends lost 2 bases and 7 bases respectively, with 19 bases between them. CDR3 in amino acids: CASSVFSRSQGNEQFF. The CDR3 region has the DNA TGTGCCAGCAGCGTGTTCTCTCGAAGCCAAGGGAATGAGCAGTTCTTC.

The chain links TRBV7-8 to TRBJ2-5; TRBD2 matches 9 bases. The V and J ends lost 5 bases and 1 base, in that order; junction bases with no gene match: 11. The CDR3 spans 17 residues. Per the germline V gene, CDR1 is SGHVS and CDR2 is FQNEAQ. CDR3 sequence (DNA): TGTGCCAGCAGCCGGGACGGGACTAGCAACCTCCAAGAGACCCAGTACTTC. Translating it yields CASSRDGTSNLQETQYF.

The DNA of the CDR3 is TGTGCCAGCAGTGAAGGACTAGCGGGACGCAATGAGCAGTTCTTC. This codes for CASSEGLAGRNEQFF. The chain has TRBV25-1 and TRBJ2-1; 12 nucleotides align to TRBD2. CDR1 is MGHDK, CDR2 SYGVNS, per germline. V gave up 2 bases and J gave up 6 bases; unmatched junction bases: 2. This CDR3 is 15 amino acids long. Full variable domain (remainder filled in from reference TRBV25-1 and TRBJ2-1): EADIYQTPRYLVIGTGKKITLECSQTMGHDKMYWYQQDPGMELHLIHYSYGVNSTEKGDLSSESTVSRIRTEHFPLTLESARPSHTSQYLCASSEGLAGRNEQFFGPGTRLTVL.

V gene TRBV25-1 combines with J gene TRBJ2-7, with D possibly being TRBD2 (5 bases). Germline CDR1 and CDR2: MGHDK and SYGVNS. The CDR3 is 14 residues long. V was trimmed by 4 bases and J by 2 bases, leaving 12 bases between them. The CDR3 reads CASSVKDSAYEQYF. CDR3 DNA sequence: TGTGCCAGCAGTGTAAAGGACTCAGCCTACGAGCAGTACTTC.

This clone has a handful of counts. This sequence joins TRBV9 and TRBJ2-5; 7 bases are a match to TRBD1. The CDR3 runs to 14 residues. In germline, CDR1 is SGDLS, CDR2 YYNGEE. With 0 bases clipped from V and 1 base from J, the junction kept 0 bases outside the gene matches. CDR3 DNA sequence: TGTGCCAGCAGCGTAGGGACAGGCCAAGAGACCCAGTACTTC. This codes for CASSVGTGQETQYF. The full variable domain, completed using reference TRBV9 and TRBJ2-5, is DSGVTQTPKHLITATGQRVTLRCSPRSGDLSVYWYQQSLDQGLQFLIQYYNGEERAKGNILERFSAQQFPDLHSELNLSSLELGDSALYFCASSVGTGQETQYFGPGTRLLVL.

This clone was counted a single time. The same CDR3 can be traced to other DNA sequences in this sample. The chain combines TRBV27 with TRBJ2-7, with D unclear. The V end lost 6 bases, the J end lost 5 bases, and 8 bases lay between the germline ends. Germline values: CDR1 MNHEY, CDR2 SMNVEV (reference sequence). This CDR3 is 11 amino acids long. CDR3 loop: CASRQQNEQYF. The CDR3 DNA sequence: TGTGCCAGCAGACAGCAGAACGAGCAGTACTTC.

This clone turned up a few times. The chain is built from TRBV18 and TRBJ1-2; possibly TRBD1 for D (6 bases). Trimming removed 3 bases from V and 8 bases from J, with 13 bases in between. The CDR3 has 13 residues. The V gene's germline CDR1 is KGHSH and CDR2 LQKENI. CDR3 residues: CASSPRGGLGYTF. CDR3 nucleotides: TGTGCCAGCTCACCGAGGGGGGGTCTAGGCTACACCTTC.

The rearrangement joins TRBV11-2 to TRBJ1-4, with D maybe TRBD1 (6 bases). V gave up 1 base and J gave up 13 bases, with 10 bases separating them. The CDR3 consists of 12 residues. The germline V gene encodes CDR1 SGHAT and CDR2 FQNNGV. CDR3 protein: CASSLGGRGLFF. The CDR3 DNA sequence: TGTGCCAGCAGCTTAGGCGGCAGGGGACTGTTTTTT.

The chain joins TRBV4-3 to TRBJ2-1; tentatively, D is TRBD2 (6 bases). V was clipped by 10 bases and J by 0 bases, with 19 bases between them. CDR3 size: 16 residues. CDR1 is LGHNA and CDR2 is YSLEER in the germline V gene. The CDR3 loop reads CATPMGRGSSYNEQFF. CDR3 coding DNA: TGCGCCACTCCAATGGGACGGGGGAGCTCCTACAATGAGCAGTTCTTC.

The gene calls are TRBV28 and TRBJ1-5; D might be TRBD1 (5 bases). The germline CDR1 and CDR2 sequences are MDHEN and SYDVKM. Trimming cost V 7 bases and J 6 bases, with 13 bases left between them. The CDR3 totals 13 residues. This CDR3 is CASTDTGVQPQHF. CDR3 nucleotide sequence: TGTGCCAGCACCGACACGGGGGTTCAGCCCCAGCATTTT.

This chain joins TRBV19 and TRBJ1-2, with D perhaps TRBD1 (6 bases). This CDR3 region has 14 residues. CDR1 is LNHDA, CDR2 SQIVND, per germline (reference sequence). Trimming took off 5 bases at V and 5 bases at J, with 15 bases between the two ends. The CDR3 nucleotides are TGTGCCAGTAGTCCGACTGTAGGGGGATATGGCTACACCTTC. This translates into CASSPTVGGYGYTF.

This clone came up once. V gene TRBV3-1 (or the pseudogene TRBV3-2) combines with J gene TRBJ2-3, with a possible D match to TRBD2 (7 bases). Germline CDR1 is LGHDT and CDR2 is YNNKEL (reference sequence). This CDR3 region has 15 residues. The germline V and J ends were trimmed by 0 bases and 3 bases, with 10 bases remaining between them. CDR3 loop: CASSQDEGGTDTQYF. The CDR3 nucleotides are TGTGCCAGCAGCCAAGACGAGGGGGGGACAGATACGCAGTATTTT.